This T cell receptor (beta chain) was identified in a study of PD-1 blockade in classical Hodgkin lymphoma. Comment on this clone: The target antigen is unknown.

The J segment lost 5 bases and the V segment lost 2 bases, leaving 8 bases of the junction unmatched. Per the germline V gene, CDR1 is MNHNY and CDR2 is SVGAGI (reference sequence). CDR3 size: 16 residues. Overall study results and limits: Repertoire difference causes, possibly disease activity or prior therapy, remain undefined. Relapsed/refractory patients reportedly had lower baseline diversity than newly diagnosed patients.

Clones were sequenced by immunoSEQ multiplex PCR, and TCRdb holds only the in-frame ones, with some missing. The data contain about 17,000 clones, 75% to 90% of them singletons. As for time point: newly diagnosed, previously untreated cHL patient sample. This receptor was identified in a human donor with classical Hodgkin lymphoma. Sequenced sample: peripheral blood mononuclear cells (PBMCs). J is TRBJ2-2 and V is TRBV6-6, with 7 nucleotides matching TRBD1. The CDR3 protein is CASSYPNRGPTGELFF. The CDR3 nucleotides read TGTGCCAGCAGTTACCCGAACAGGGGCCCTACCGGGGAGCTGTTTTTT.